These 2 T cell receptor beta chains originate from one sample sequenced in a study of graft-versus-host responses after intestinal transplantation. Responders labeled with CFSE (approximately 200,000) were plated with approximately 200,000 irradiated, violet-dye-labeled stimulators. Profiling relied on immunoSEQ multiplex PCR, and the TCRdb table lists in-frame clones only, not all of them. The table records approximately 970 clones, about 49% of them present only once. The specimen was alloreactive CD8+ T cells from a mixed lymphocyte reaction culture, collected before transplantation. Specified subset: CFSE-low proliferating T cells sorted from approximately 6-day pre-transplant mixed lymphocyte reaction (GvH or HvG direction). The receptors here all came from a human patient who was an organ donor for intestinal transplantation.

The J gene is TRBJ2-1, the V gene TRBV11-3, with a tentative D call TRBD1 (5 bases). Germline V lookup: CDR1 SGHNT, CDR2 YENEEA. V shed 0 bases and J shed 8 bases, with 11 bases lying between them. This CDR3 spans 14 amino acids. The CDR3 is CASSLDWGADEQFF. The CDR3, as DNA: TGTGCCAGCAGCTTAGATTGGGGCGCCGATGAGCAGTTCTTC.

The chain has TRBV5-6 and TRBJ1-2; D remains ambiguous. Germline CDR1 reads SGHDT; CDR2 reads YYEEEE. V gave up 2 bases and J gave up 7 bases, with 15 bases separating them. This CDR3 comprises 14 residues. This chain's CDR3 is CASSLNIGGTGYTF. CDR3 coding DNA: TGTGCCAGCAGCTTAAATATAGGAGGCACTGGCTACACCTTC.